This record looks at one T cell receptor (beta chain) sequence and its context. Other DNA sequences in this sample translate to the same CDR3. Produced via immunoSEQ multiplex PCR; TCRdb's table is partial and in-frame only. The top ten clones hold approximately 3.1% of a sample with 200,000 to 250,000 clones, over 65% of them seen once. Residents of about two dozen US areas, aged roughly 18 to 89 years, made up the participants. The record originates from a study of blood T cell repertoires in COVID-19. This CDR3 is 12 amino acids long. Germline CDR1 and CDR2: SGHAT and FQNNGV. Trimming took 4 bases from V and 5 from J, leaving 8 bases between them.

This TCR was recovered from a woman aged 60-70 years who had recovered from COVID-19. The specimen was PBMCs or T cells enriched from blood (not recorded which). The rearrangement links TRBV11-2 to TRBJ1-2, with a tentative D call TRBD1 (5 bases). CDR3 DNA sequence: TGTGCCAGCAGCTCCCAGGGTTATGGCTACACCTTC. Protein sequence: CASSSQGYGYTF.